Each of the 26 T cell receptor beta chains below was sequenced from the same sample in a study of shared clonotypes between healthy human individuals. Generated by immunoSEQ multiplex PCR, the TCRdb table keeps only in-frame clones and is missing some. The repertoire consists of roughly 2 million clones, with approximately 94% occurring once and the leading ten covering around 0.13%. The material sequenced was naive CD4+ T cells sorted from blood. Subset denoted: CD45RA+ positively selected. These receptors all stem from a man aged 18 to 29 in good health.

This chain joins TRBV27 and TRBJ1-6; 7 bases line up with TRBD1. This CDR3 spans 14 amino acids. V was pared by 6 bases and J by 4 bases, with 3 bases of the junction left unmatched. Germline V gives CDR1 MNHEY, CDR2 SMNVEV (reference sequence). In nucleotides, the CDR3 is TGTGCCAGCAGGGGGGGACAGTATAATTCACCCCTCCACTTT. Protein: CASRGGQYNSPLHF.

The rearrangement uses TRBV4-3 and TRBJ2-5; D is ambiguous. The CDR3 runs to 15 residues. From germline, CDR1 is LGHNA and CDR2 YSLEER. Trimming pared 0 bases from V and 5 bases from J, leaving 13 bases between. The CDR3 sequence is CASSQETLFPETQYF. As DNA, the CDR3 is TGCGCCAGCAGCCAAGAAACCCTCTTCCCGGAGACCCAGTACTTC.

As for this clone: Other DNA sequences in this specimen translate into the identical CDR3. The gene calls are TRBV5-1 and TRBJ2-3, with D unclear. The CDR3 is made up of 14 amino acids. Between the trimmed V and J ends, which lost 0 bases and 1 base, there was a span of 6 bases. Germline loops: CDR1 SGHRS, CDR2 YFSETQ. CDR3 nucleotides: TGCGCCAGCAGCTTGGAAGGTCGCACAGATACGCAGTATTTT. It yields the protein CASSLEGRTDTQYF. The whole variable domain, remainder taken from reference TRBV5-1 and TRBJ2-3, is KAGVTQTPRYLIKTRGQQVTLSCSPISGHRSVSWYQQTPGQGLQFLFEYFSETQRNKGNFPGRFSGRQFSNSRSEMNVSTLELGDSALYLCASSLEGRTDTQYFGPGTRLTVL.

V is TRBV5-6 and J is TRBJ2-7; D might be TRBD2 (5 bases). V lost 4 bases and J lost 3, with 14 bases in between. CDR1 is SGHDT and CDR2 is YYEEEE in the germline V gene. This CDR3 is 14 amino acids long. CDR3 in DNA: TGTGCCAGCAGCCCCGGACTCGAACGCTACGAGCAGTACTTC. Its translation: CASSPGLERYEQYF.

The chain couples TRBV6-1 to TRBJ1-5; D possibly corresponds to TRBD1 (6 bases). Between the trimmed V and J ends, which lost 3 bases and 7 bases, there was a span of 19 bases. The CDR3 spans 16 residues. Germline CDR1 is MNHNS and CDR2 is SASEGT. The CDR3 is CASSDPPKGQGQPQHF. The DNA for the CDR3 is TGTGCCAGCAGTGACCCTCCGAAGGGGCAGGGGCAGCCCCAGCATTTT.

This clone was observed a single time. The chain combines TRBV27 with TRBJ2-1; 9 bases map to TRBD1. Germline loops: CDR1 MNHEY, CDR2 SMNVEV (reference sequence). The V segment lost 7 bases and the J segment 6 bases; nucleotides outside the gene matches: 7. The CDR3 has 14 residues. CDR3 sequence (DNA): TGTGCCAGCACCCGAGGGGACAGGGTCAATGAGCAGTTCTTC. Translated, it gives CASTRGDRVNEQFF.

This chain uses TRBV20-1 with TRBJ1-2; D not resolved. Per the germline V gene, CDR1 is DFQATT and CDR2 is SNEGSKA (reference sequence). This CDR3 has 10 amino acids. CDR3 sequence (DNA): TGCAGGTTTGGGGTGGATGGCTACACCTTC. Residues: CRFGVDGYTF.

CDR3 DNA sequence: TGTGCCAGCAGTTTAATACGGGGTCGCGAGCAGTACTTC. Amino acid sequence: CASSLIRGREQYF. The chain uses TRBV28 and TRBJ2-7, with a possible D match to TRBD2 (5 bases). The germline V gene has CDR1 MDHEN and CDR2 SYDVKM. The CDR3 consists of 13 residues. V was trimmed by 2 bases and J by 6 bases, leaving 11 bases between them.

V usage is TRBV4-3 and J usage is TRBJ2-1, with D perhaps TRBD2 (6 bases). Germline-derived CDR1 and CDR2 are LGHNA and YSLEER. This CDR3 spans 16 amino acids. V lost 2 bases and J lost 4, with 15 bases in between. DNA of the CDR3: TGCGCCAGCAGCCAAATTCTAGGACTACGGTACAATGAGCAGTTCTTC. It translates to CASSQILGLRYNEQFF.

On this clone itself: Other DNA sequences in the sample encode the same CDR3. The CDR3 DNA follows: TGCGCCAGCAGCTTGGATCCGGGACCTTACGAGCAGTACTTC. This sequence encodes CASSLDPGPYEQYF. This chain joins TRBV5-1 and TRBJ2-7, with D perhaps TRBD1 or TRBD2 (5 bases each). Per the germline V gene, CDR1 is SGHRS and CDR2 is YFSETQ. The V end was cut by 0 bases, the J end by 4 bases, with 11 bases between. This CDR3 is 14 amino acids long.

The chain uses TRBV7-9 and TRBJ1-6; D unclear. CDR1 is SEHNR and CDR2 is FQNEAQ in the germline V gene (reference sequence). V was shortened by 1 base and J by 8 bases, with 9 bases between the two germline ends. The CDR3 has 14 amino acids. DNA for the CDR3: TGTGCCAGCAGCTTAGAGGCGGTCCATTCACCCCTCCACTTT. It translates to CASSLEAVHSPLHF. Full variable domain (missing parts from reference TRBV7-9 and TRBJ1-6): DTGVSQNPRHKITKRGQNVTFRCDPISEHNRLYWYRQTLGQGPEFLTYFQNEAQLEKSRLLSDRFSAERPKGSFSTLEIQRTEQGDSAMYLCASSLEAVHSPLHFGNGTRLTVT.

This clone was observed a few times. The rearrangement joins TRBV9 to TRBJ1-5; 9 bases align to TRBD1. Germline V gives CDR1 SGDLS, CDR2 YYNGEE. V was clipped by 0 bases and J by 8 bases; unmatched bases: 9. The CDR3 length is 16 residues. CDR3 sequence reads: CASSVGTGGQREPQHF. CDR3 nucleotides: TGTGCCAGCAGCGTAGGAACAGGGGGCCAGAGGGAGCCCCAGCATTTT.

Only one count was recorded for this clone. The chain uses TRBV10-1 and TRBJ2-4; TRBD2 is a possible D gene (5 bases). The germline gives CDR1 WNHNN, CDR2 SYGVQD (reference sequence). The CDR3 has 16 amino acids. The germline V and J ends were trimmed by 4 bases and 3 bases, with 16 bases remaining between them. The CDR3 DNA sequence: TGCGCCAGCAGTGCCGGAGGAGGTGAGGTCAAAAACATTCAGTACTTC. This sequence encodes CASSAGGGEVKNIQYF.

This rearrangement joins TRBV28 to TRBJ1-2; D call uncertain. Between the trimmed V and J ends, which lost 4 bases and 2 bases, there was a span of 14 bases. The CDR3 has 15 amino acids. Germline CDR1 and CDR2: MDHEN and SYDVKM. CDR3 protein: CASSSPPAANYGYTF. CDR3 DNA sequence: TGTGCCAGCAGTTCACCCCCGGCGGCGAACTATGGCTACACCTTC.

V is TRBV11-3 and J is TRBJ2-2; D possibly matches TRBD1 or TRBD2 (5 bases each). Trimming shortened V by 3 bases and J by 3 bases, and 8 bases separated the two germline ends. The germline CDR1 and CDR2 sequences are SGHNT and YENEEA. This CDR3 has 14 residues. DNA of the CDR3: TGTGCCAGCAGCTTGCAGGGAGACACCGGGGAGCTGTTTTTT. Residues: CASSLQGDTGELFF.

The chain carries TRBV6-1 and TRBJ2-1, with D possibly matching TRBD2 (5 bases). The CDR3 consists of 13 residues. V shed 3 bases and J shed 7 bases, with 10 bases lying between them. Germline loops: CDR1 MNHNS, CDR2 SASEGT. CDR3 region: CASSETGRNEQFF. In DNA, the CDR3 is TGTGCCAGCAGTGAGACGGGGAGAAATGAGCAGTTCTTC.

The chain joins TRBV7-6 to TRBJ2-5, with TRBD1 matching 9 bases. Germline trimming cut 5 bases from V and 2 bases from J; bases unmatched to any gene: 6. Germline lookup yields CDR1 SGHVS and CDR2 FNYEAQ. CDR3 length equals 15 residues. CDR3 nucleotides: TGTGCCAGCAGCCCGGCCGGGACAGGGCAAGAGACCCAGTACTTC. Protein sequence: CASSPAGTGQETQYF.

CDR3 DNA sequence: TGTGCCAGCAGCCACAGGGGCCTGAACACTGAAGCTTTCTTT. This translates into CASSHRGLNTEAFF. The J gene is TRBJ1-1, the V gene TRBV7-2; 7 positions agree with TRBD1. The CDR3 runs to 14 residues. Germline CDR1 and CDR2: SGHTA and FQGNSA. Trimming removed 5 bases from V and 0 bases from J; junction bases left unmatched: 3.

The chain combines TRBV28 with TRBJ1-1, with a weak D call TRBD1 (6 bases). The CDR3 covers 18 residues. Looked up from germline, CDR1 is MDHEN and CDR2 is SYDVKM. V gave up 8 bases and J gave up 2 bases, with 27 bases separating them. CDR3 sequence: CASCARGSSRASNTEAFF. The CDR3 nucleotides are TGTGCCAGCTGCGCCAGGGGTTCATCCAGGGCCTCAAACACTGAAGCTTTCTTT. Variable domain in full (rest from reference TRBV28 and TRBJ1-1): DVKVTQSSRYLVKRTGEKVFLECVQDMDHENMFWYRQDPGLGLRLIYFSYDVKMKEKGDIPEGYSVSREKKERFSLILESASTNQTSMYLCASCARGSSRASNTEAFFGQGTRLTVV.

This chain connects TRBV7-2 to TRBJ2-5, with D unclear. The CDR3 extends over 12 amino acids. The V gene lost 4 bases and the J gene lost 7 bases, with 10 bases spanning the gap. The germline CDR1 and CDR2 sequences are SGHTA and FQGNSA. The CDR3 DNA sequence: TGTGCCAGCAGCTACCCCGGCGGGACCCAGTACTTC. Residues: CASSYPGGTQYF.

This chain joins TRBV7-8 and TRBJ1-4, with a possible D match to TRBD1 (5 bases). This CDR3 contains 16 residues. In germline, CDR1 is SGHVS, CDR2 FQNEAQ. Trimming cost V 2 bases and J 8 bases, with 18 bases left between them. CDR3 protein: CASSLPPSGIKEKLFF. The DNA of the CDR3 is TGTGCCAGCAGCTTACCGCCCTCAGGGATCAAGGAAAAACTGTTTTTT.

V and J are TRBV4-1 and TRBJ1-3, with TRBD1 matching over 9 bases. Unmatched junction bases numbered 6, after V lost 5 bases and J lost 4 bases. The germline V gene has CDR1 MGHRA and CDR2 YSYEKL. This CDR3 comprises 15 residues. The CDR3 region has the DNA TGCGCCAGCAGCAGGACAGGGGAAAGCGGAAACACCATATATTTT. It encodes CASSRTGESGNTIYF.

The table lists this clone with a count of one. Other DNA variants within this sample encode the same CDR3. This chain's CDR3 is CASSFPGDYGYTF. CDR3 sequence (DNA): TGTGCCAGCAGTTTCCCCGGGGACTATGGCTACACCTTC. The chain joins TRBV28 to TRBJ1-2; D call uncertain. This CDR3 region has 13 residues. CDR1 is MDHEN, CDR2 SYDVKM, per germline. Trimming took 3 bases from V and 3 from J, leaving 8 bases between them.

To note about this clone: This specimen includes other DNA sequences encoding the same CDR3. The V gene is TRBV6-6, the J gene TRBJ2-5; TRBD1 matches at 8 bases. Germline CDR1 is MNHNY and CDR2 is SVGAGI (reference sequence). CDR3 length equals 14 residues. Trimming took 2 bases from V and 4 from J; bases not matched to a gene: 3. CDR3 amino acids: CASSYGQGGETQYF. CDR3 bases: TGTGCCAGCAGTTACGGACAGGGCGGAGAGACCCAGTACTTC.

The chain joins TRBV2 to TRBJ2-7, with D possibly being TRBD1 (6 bases). The CDR3 runs 14 residues. Per germline, CDR1 SNHLY and CDR2 FYNNEI. V lost 1 base and J 3 bases, leaving 10 bases between the germline ends. This CDR3 is CASSEEGVGYEQYF. The CDR3 nucleotides are TGTGCCAGCAGTGAAGAGGGGGTGGGCTACGAGCAGTACTTC.

The chain links TRBV4-1 to TRBJ1-6, with 11 bases aligning to TRBD1. The CDR3 extends over 15 amino acids. The V gene's germline CDR1 is MGHRA and CDR2 YSYEKL. After removal of 3 bases from V and 10 bases from J, the junction contained 5 bases not matched to a gene. The CDR3 DNA follows: TGCGCCAGCAGCCACGGGACAGGGGGTCGATCACCCCTCCACTTT. This sequence encodes CASSHGTGGRSPLHF.